A selection of T cell receptor beta chains follows, all from one sample in a study of CD8+CD57+ T cells in acquired aplastic anemia. One entry per CDR3 protein results from TCRdb running MiXCR on the reads. The sample lists more than 150,000 distinct CDR3 sequences, 45% to 50% seen once, with under 3% in the top ten. Source material: sorted CD4+, CD8+, or CD8+CD57+ T cells (not recorded which) from PBMCs. The receptor source for this set is a human donor in good health. The CDR3 runs from the conserved cysteine through the conserved F or W. The order of the fields is D gene, J gene, clone size, V gene, CDR3 DNA, CDR3 protein. The D gene is left open where the match is weak. Clone sizes are given selectively: once, few, many, or a class where the clone is expanded.

>NA|TRBJ2-1|NA|TRBV7-8
TGTGCCAGCAGCGTGGATTACAATGAGCAGTTCTTC
CASSVDYNEQFF
>NA|TRBJ1-1|many|TRBV10-3
TGTGCCATCAGTACCGGCCAAGGGGGGGGGACGTCTGAAGCTTTCTTT
CAISTGQGGGTSEAFF
>TRBD1|TRBJ1-1|NA|TRBV2
TGTGCCAGCAGTGGAGCAGGGGGACATGAAGCTTTCTTT
CASSGAGGHEAFF
>NA|TRBJ1-2|NA|TRBV19
TGTGCCAGTAGTCCGGGACTGAACTATGGCTACGCCTTC
CASSPGLNYGYAF
>TRBD1|TRBJ1-1|NA|TRBV20-1
TGCAGTGCTGGTTGGACAGGCCAGGACACTGAAGCTTTCTTT
CSAGWTGQDTEAFF
>TRBD2|TRBJ2-7|NA|TRBV28
TGTGCCAGCAGTTCCCTAGCGGGGAGCTCCTACGAGCAGTACTTC
CASSSLAGSSYEQYF
>TRBD1|TRBJ1-5|many|TRBV15
TGTGCCACCAGCAGAGAGATCAGGACAGGTTTAATGTCGAATCAGCCCCAGCATTTT
CATSREIRTGLMSNQPQHF
>NA|TRBJ1-1|many|TRBV6-6
TGTGCCAGCGCTCGTTTGGATGAAGCTTTCTTT
CASARLDEAFF
>NA|TRBJ1-1|NA|TRBV2
TGTGCCAGCAGTGAGGTGGGACTGGAAGCTTTCTTT
CASSEVGLEAFF
>NA|TRBJ1-2|NA|TRBV7-2
TGTGCCAGGCCAGCTAACTATGGCTACACCTTC
CARPANYGYTF
>TRBD1|TRBJ2-7|many|TRBV7-2
TGTGCCAGCGGCCGGGACAGGGTTTCGGGGTACGAGCAGTACTTC
CASGRDRVSGYEQYF
>NA|TRBJ2-5|many|TRBV10-3
TGTGCCATCAGTCCCGAGCTAGGAAAGACCCAGTACTTC
CAISPELGKTQYF
>TRBD2|TRBJ2-1|many|TRBV10-2
TGCGCCAGCATTATGACTAGCGGGGCCTACAATGAGCAGTTCTTC
CASIMTSGAYNEQFF
>TRBD1|TRBJ1-3|few|TRBV28
TGTGCCAGCAGTTCCAGGGGAATGGACAGGGGTGCTGGAAACACCATATATTTT
CASSSRGMDRGAGNTIYF
>TRBD2|TRBJ2-5|NA|TRBV2
TGTGCCAGCAGTCGACTAGCGGGAGAGAGCCAGTACTTC
CASSRLAGESQYF
>NA|TRBJ1-2|NA|TRBV29-1
TGCAGCGTTGAAGGGTGGGATAAAGAAAACTATGGCTACACCTTC
CSVEGWDKENYGYTF
>NA|TRBJ2-3|NA|TRBV9
TGTGCCAGCAGCGTAGAGGAAGGGGGGGCTAGCGGATACCCTAGCACAGATACGCAGTATTTT
CASSVEEGGASGYPSTDTQYF
>TRBD1|TRBJ1-2|NA|TRBV28
TGTGCCAGCAGTTACACCGGGACAGGGCTCGTAGGTGGCTACACCTTC
CASSYTGTGLVGGYTF
>TRBD1|TRBJ1-2|NA|TRBV10-3
TGTGCCAGCAGTGAAGCAGGGGGCTCTAACTATGGCTACACCTTC
CASSEAGGSNYGYTF
>TRBD1|TRBJ1-2|many|TRBV3-1
TGTGCCAGCAGTCGGACAGGGGATCTACACGGCTACACCTTC
CASSRTGDLHGYTF
>NA|TRBJ1-4|NA|TRBV18
TGTGCCAGCTCACCACTTCCATCAACTAATGAAAAACTGTTTTTT
CASSPLPSTNEKLFF
>NA|TRBJ1-2|many|TRBV6-4
TGTGCCAGCAGAGGAGCAGGACAGCATGGCGGCTACACCTTC
CASRGAGQHGGYTF
>NA|TRBJ2-3|many|TRBV6-1
TGTGCCAGCAGCCAGAGGATGGGCACAGATACGCAGTATTTT
CASSQRMGTDTQYF
>NA|TRBJ1-1|many|TRBV7-6
TGTGCCAGCAGCGCAACCGGGACTGAAGCTTTCTTT
CASSATGTEAFF
>TRBD2|TRBJ2-7|NA|TRBV2
TGTGCCAGCAGTTACGGGACTAGCGGTCCCGAGCAGTACTTC
CASSYGTSGPEQYF
>NA|TRBJ1-6|many|TRBV6-5
TGTGCCAGCATTTTTGGGTATCGGTCACCCCTCCACTTT
CASIFGYRSPLHF
>TRBD2|TRBJ2-1|NA|TRBV15
TGTGCCACCAGCAGATCCTACACTAGCGGGAGCCCCCACAATGAGCAGTTCTTC
CATSRSYTSGSPHNEQFF
>NA|TRBJ1-6|NA|TRBV7-9
TGTGCCAGCAGCTTAGTAGGGGGTGGTATGACACCCCTCCACTTT
CASSLVGGGMTPLHF